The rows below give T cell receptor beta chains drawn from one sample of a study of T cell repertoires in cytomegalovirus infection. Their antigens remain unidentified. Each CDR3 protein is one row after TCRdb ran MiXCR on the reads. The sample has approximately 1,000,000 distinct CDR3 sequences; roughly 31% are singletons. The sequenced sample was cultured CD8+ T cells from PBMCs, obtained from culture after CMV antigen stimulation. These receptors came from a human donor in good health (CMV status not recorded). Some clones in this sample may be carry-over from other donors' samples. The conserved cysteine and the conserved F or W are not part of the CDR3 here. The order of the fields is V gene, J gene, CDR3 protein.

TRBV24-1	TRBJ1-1	ATSDSQGPNSEAF
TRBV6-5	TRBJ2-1	ASSRGQFNYEQF
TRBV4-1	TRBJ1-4	ASSQAGSLEKLF
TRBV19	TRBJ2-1	ASNNRDIREQF
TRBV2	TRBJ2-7	ASSDYSYEQY
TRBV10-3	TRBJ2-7	AIRVGSGGSYEQY
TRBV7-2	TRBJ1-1	ASLQGEANTEAF
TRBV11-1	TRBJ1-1	ASSWLTGVNTEAF
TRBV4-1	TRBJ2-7	ASSPGTDGYEQY
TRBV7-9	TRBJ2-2	ASRPRDRGTGELF
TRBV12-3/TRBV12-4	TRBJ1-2	ASSLVQETSNYGYT
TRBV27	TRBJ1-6	ASNTGDSPLH
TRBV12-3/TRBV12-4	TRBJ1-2	ASRKQGPPNYGYT
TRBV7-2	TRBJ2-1	ASSLGPGTSGNEQF
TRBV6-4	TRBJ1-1	ASSRDRATEAF
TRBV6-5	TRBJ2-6	ASNVGGLSGANVLT
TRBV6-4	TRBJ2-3	ASSERSSAGSTDTQY
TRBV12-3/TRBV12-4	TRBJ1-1	ASSYTQAGENTEAF
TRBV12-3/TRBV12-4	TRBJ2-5	ASSSPLGTPPVGTQY
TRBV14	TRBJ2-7	ASSQDEAGVSYEQY
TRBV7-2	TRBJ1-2	ASSKSGTGGKGYT
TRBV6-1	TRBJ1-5	VSSEYPPALSNQPQH
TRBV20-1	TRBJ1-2	SASSELANYGYT
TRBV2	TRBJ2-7	ATPGRLGEQY
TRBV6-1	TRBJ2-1	ASSYIEGGLDNEQF
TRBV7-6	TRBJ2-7	ASSYGTLPSYEQY
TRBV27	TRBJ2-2	ASSFRDFLTGELF
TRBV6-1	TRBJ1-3	ASSRRGSSGNTIY
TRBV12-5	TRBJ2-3	ASGWGQGSTDTQY
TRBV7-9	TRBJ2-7	ASSFNYRERY
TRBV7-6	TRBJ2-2	ASSGTSNTGELF
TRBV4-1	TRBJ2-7	ASSHRTDSYEQY
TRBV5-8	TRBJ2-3	ASSLELERDTQY